Listed below are T cell receptor beta chains from one sample, sequenced in a study of T cells after yellow fever vaccination. TCRdb redid the calling of the 5' RACE reads with MiXCR, one entry per CDR3 protein. The profile covers just under 600,000 distinct CDR3 sequences, with approximately 13% appearing a single time and about 14% taken by the ten largest. Source: PBMCs, taken on the day of the yellow fever booster vaccination. The receptor set was obtained from a man younger than 40 who received the YFV17D yellow fever vaccine. CDR3s include the opening cysteine and the closing phenylalanine or tryptophan. The order of the fields is clone size, D gene, V gene, J gene, CDR3 protein, CDR3 DNA. D genes are given only for firm matches. Some rows mark clone size as missing; the rest say once, few, many or name a class of expanded clone.

size: many; D: .; V: TRBV4-3; J: TRBJ2-1; CDR3: CASSQDPLAAYNEQFF; DNA: TGCGCCAGCAGCCAAGATCCGTTAGCGGCCTACAATGAGCAGTTCTTC
size: few; D: TRBD1; V: TRBV4-3; J: TRBJ1-1; CDR3: CASSHRGQGTEAFF; DNA: TGCGCCAGCAGCCACAGGGGGCAGGGCACTGAAGCTTTCTTT
size: .; D: .; V: TRBV4-3; J: TRBJ2-5; CDR3: CASSQARQLPQYF; DNA: TGCGCCAGCAGCCAAGCTAGGCAACTTCCCCAGTACTTC
size: .; D: TRBD2; V: TRBV4-3; J: TRBJ2-2; CDR3: CASTQETSGTGELFF; DNA: TGCGCCAGCACTCAAGAGACTAGCGGTACCGGGGAGCTGTTTTTT
size: .; D: .; V: TRBV4-3; J: TRBJ1-1; CDR3: CASSQWDLNTEAFF; DNA: TGCGCCAGCAGCCAATGGGATCTGAACACTGAAGCTTTCTTT
size: few; D: .; V: TRBV7-9; J: TRBJ1-1; CDR3: CASSFRDPYTEAFF; DNA: TGTGCCAGCAGCTTCCGGGACCCATACACTGAAGCTTTCTTT
size: .; D: TRBD1; V: TRBV10-3; J: TRBJ2-1; CDR3: CAISHTGGSGNEQFF; DNA: TGTGCCATCAGCCACACAGGGGGCTCGGGCAATGAGCAGTTCTTC
size: .; D: TRBD1; V: TRBV7-2; J: TRBJ2-7; CDR3: CASSLAPRDRVEQYF; DNA: TGTGCCAGCAGCTTAGCCCCCCGGGACAGGGTCGAGCAGTACTTC
size: .; D: .; V: TRBV7-2; J: TRBJ2-7; CDR3: CASSLGSGPYEQYF; DNA: TGTGCCAGCAGCTTAGGTAGCGGCCCCTACGAGCAGTACTTC
size: few; D: .; V: TRBV6-6; J: TRBJ1-2; CDR3: CASSEYYGYTF; DNA: TGTGCCAGCAGCGAGTACTATGGCTACACCTTC
size: few; D: .; V: TRBV28; J: TRBJ1-2; CDR3: CASSSFSGNGFYGYTF; DNA: TGTGCCAGCAGTTCGTTTTCAGGAAACGGATTCTATGGCTACACCTTC
size: .; D: TRBD2; V: TRBV18; J: TRBJ2-2; CDR3: CASSQALAGVTGELFF; DNA: TGTGCCAGCTCGCAGGCACTAGCGGGAGTTACCGGGGAGCTGTTTTTT
size: .; D: .; V: TRBV7-9; J: TRBJ2-5; CDR3: CASSLEVAVGVQETQYF; DNA: TGTGCCAGCAGCTTAGAGGTGGCGGTTGGGGTCCAAGAGACCCAGTACTTC
size: .; D: .; V: TRBV6-2/TRBV6-3; J: TRBJ2-7; CDR3: CASSTGRETYEQYF; DNA: TGTGCCAGCAGTACCGGACGTGAGACCTACGAGCAGTACTTC
size: few; D: .; V: TRBV28; J: TRBJ2-1; CDR3: CASRAGGNQNEQFF; DNA: TGTGCCTCCAGGGCGGGTGGAAATCAGAATGAGCAGTTCTTC
size: few; D: .; V: TRBV29-1; J: TRBJ1-1; CDR3: CSARRGQNTEAFF; DNA: TGCAGCGCACGCAGGGGTCAGAACACTGAAGCTTTCTTT
size: .; D: TRBD2; V: TRBV10-1; J: TRBJ2-3; CDR3: CASSEVGDPGLAGAGDTQYF; DNA: TGCGCCAGCAGTGAGGTGGGGGACCCGGGACTAGCGGGAGCAGGAGATACGCAGTATTTT
size: .; D: .; V: TRBV5-1; J: TRBJ1-1; CDR3: CASRAWGDTEAFF; DNA: TGCGCCAGCAGGGCCTGGGGGGACACTGAAGCTTTCTTT
size: .; D: TRBD2; V: TRBV20-1; J: TRBJ2-1; CDR3: CSAPSRTSGRRDEQFF; DNA: TGCAGTGCTCCCTCTAGGACTAGCGGGAGAAGGGATGAGCAGTTCTTC
size: .; D: TRBD1; V: TRBV11-2; J: TRBJ1-5; CDR3: CASSLDRRTGPNQPQHF; DNA: TGTGCCAGCAGCTTAGACCGCCGGACAGGGCCCAATCAGCCCCAGCATTTT